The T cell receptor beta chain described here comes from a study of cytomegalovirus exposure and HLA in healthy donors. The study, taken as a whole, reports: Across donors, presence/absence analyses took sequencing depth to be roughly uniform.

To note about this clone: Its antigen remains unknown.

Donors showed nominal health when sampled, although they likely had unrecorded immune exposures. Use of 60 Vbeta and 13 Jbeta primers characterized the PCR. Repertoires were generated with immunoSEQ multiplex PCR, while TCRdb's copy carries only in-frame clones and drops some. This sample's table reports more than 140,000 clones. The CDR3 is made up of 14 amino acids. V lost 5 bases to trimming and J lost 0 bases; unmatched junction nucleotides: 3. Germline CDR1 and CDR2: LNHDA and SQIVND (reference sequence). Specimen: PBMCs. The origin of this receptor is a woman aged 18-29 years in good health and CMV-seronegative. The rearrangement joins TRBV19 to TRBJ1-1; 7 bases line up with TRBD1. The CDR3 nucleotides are TGTGCCAGTAGTCGGGACAGAGTGAACACTGAAGCTTTCTTT. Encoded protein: CASSRDRVNTEAFF.